This T cell receptor (beta chain) was identified during a study of T cell changes during pregnancy in multiple sclerosis. Sequenced by immunoSEQ multiplex PCR; TCRdb stores in-frame clones only, minus some. The sample yields 77,000 or so clones, just over 90% seen once. Per the germline V gene, CDR1 is MNHNS and CDR2 is SASEGT. The V and J ends lost 8 bases and 8 bases respectively, with 4 bases between them. The CDR3 covers 10 residues. V usage is TRBV6-1 and J usage is TRBJ1-6; no reliable D call. The TCR comes from a female donor in good health, enrolled as a control in a pregnancy study. This specimen was peripheral blood, taken in the second trimester of pregnancy. The CDR3 loop is CASGHSPLHF. The CDR3 nucleotides are TGTGCCAGCGGCCATTCACCCCTCCACTTT.